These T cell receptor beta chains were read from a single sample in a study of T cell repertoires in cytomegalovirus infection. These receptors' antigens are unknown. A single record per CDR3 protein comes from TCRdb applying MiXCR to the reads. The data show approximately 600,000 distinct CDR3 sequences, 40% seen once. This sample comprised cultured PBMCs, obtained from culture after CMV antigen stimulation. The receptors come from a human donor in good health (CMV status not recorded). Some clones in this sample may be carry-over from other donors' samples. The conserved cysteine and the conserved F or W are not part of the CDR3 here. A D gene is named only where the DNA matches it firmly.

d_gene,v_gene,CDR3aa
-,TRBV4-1,ASSQPSRASYGYT
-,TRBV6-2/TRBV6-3,ASSYSIRRSYNEQF
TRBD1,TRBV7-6,ASSLGGTGVDEQY
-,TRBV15,ATSRVDGGAAF
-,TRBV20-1,SAREGRSFDTIY
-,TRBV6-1,ASSERGERFYEQY
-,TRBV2,ASPSRAGGSDTQY
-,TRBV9,ASSPQGGIAGDNEQF
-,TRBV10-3,AISESRDPHPV
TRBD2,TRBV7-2,ASSSPSGGGYNEQF
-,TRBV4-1,ASSQVRLREKLF
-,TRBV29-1,SALSASTYEQY
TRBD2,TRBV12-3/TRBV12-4,ASSLDVGRARRLF
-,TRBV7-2,ASSFTRRTGELF
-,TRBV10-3,AISEPFYEQY
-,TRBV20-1,SARGPQGETQY
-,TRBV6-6,ASLGQPNSPLH
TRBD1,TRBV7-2,ASSRDRVYEQY
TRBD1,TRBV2,ASSGQGVVF
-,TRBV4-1,ASSQVLTGAQH
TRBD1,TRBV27,ASRKWDSNSYEQY
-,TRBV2,ASSETRDTQY
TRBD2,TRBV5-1,ASSLTVSGLAGNEQF